This TCR beta chain was captured by sequencing in a study of blood T cell repertoires in COVID-19. Germline V gives CDR1 MNHEY, CDR2 SMNVEV (reference sequence). V gave up 5 bases and J gave up 8 bases; unmatched junction bases: 8. The CDR3 has 13 residues. Method: immunoSEQ multiplex PCR; TCRdb's copy keeps in-frame clones and lacks some. The table records some 6,100 clones, around 84% of them present only once. Sequencing was carried out using peripheral blood. The chain links TRBV27 to TRBJ1-2; 7 bases are shared with TRBD1. The source is a human donor with active COVID-19. The donor label of this sample is uncertain. CDR3 in DNA: TGTGCCAGCAGTCTAAAGACAGGGTCCGGCTACACCTTC. Its protein product is CASSLKTGSGYTF.